Sequencing of this T cell receptor beta chain was carried out in a study of technical replicates of blood from several donors. There are 12 residues in the CDR3. CDR1 is SGHAT and CDR2 is FQNNGV in the germline V gene. Trimming pared 1 base from V and 8 bases from J, leaving 8 bases between. Measured with immunoSEQ multiplex PCR; TCRdb has only the in-frame clones, and not every one. Here the sample spans over 55,000 clones, 86% being singletons. The chain joins TRBV11-2 to TRBJ1-2, with D uncertain. Sequenced: PBMCs. This sequence was found in a human donor in good health. Some clones in this sample may be carry-over from other donors' samples. Here the CDR3 reads CASSLGGRGYTF. In DNA form, the CDR3 reads TGTGCCAGCAGCTTAGGAGGGAGAGGCTACACCTTC.